Shown below are 6 T cell receptor beta chains from a single sample sequenced in a study of CD8 T cells in ankylosing spondylitis. TCRdb reprocessed the 5' RACE reads with MiXCR, giving one entry per CDR3 protein. The table lists about 140,000 distinct CDR3 sequences, 30% to 40% of them singletons. Sequencing used synovial fluid, either unsorted or a sorted T cell fraction (not recorded which). The origin of the receptors is a male donor with ankylosing spondylitis.

This clonotype was found many times. This chain joins TRBV12-3 or TRBV12-4 and TRBJ2-5; D is ambiguous. Trimming cost V 8 bases and J 2 bases, with 18 bases left between them. The CDR3 contains 15 residues. CDR3 nucleotides: TGTGCCAGCCGACGGGCAAGCTGGAAGCAAGAGACCCAGTACTTC. It is translated as CASRRASWKQETQYF.

The chain has TRBV7-9 and TRBJ1-1; 7 nucleotides align to TRBD1. V was clipped by 0 bases and J by 0 bases; unmatched bases: 4. Germline CDR1 reads SEHNR; CDR2 reads FQNEAQ (reference sequence). The CDR3 totals 16 residues. CDR3 in DNA: TGTGCCAGCAGCTTAGCGACAGGGATCATGAACACTGAAGCTTTCTTT. Translated, it gives CASSLATGIMNTEAFF.

This chain joins TRBV20-1 and TRBJ2-1; 11 bases fit TRBD2. The CDR3 runs 14 residues. Germline assignment: CDR1 DFQATT and CDR2 SNEGSKA (reference sequence). The junction had 8 bases not matched to a gene; V was cut back by 7 bases and J by 6 bases. CDR3 sequence: CSVASGRQGNEQFF. CDR3 coding DNA: TGCAGTGTGGCTAGCGGGAGGCAGGGCAATGAGCAGTTCTTC.

This chain joins TRBV7-2 and TRBJ2-5, with no clear D. The CDR3 runs to 15 residues. The germline V gene has CDR1 SGHTA and CDR2 FQGNSA. The V gene lost 5 bases and the J gene lost 1 base, with 14 bases spanning the gap. The CDR3 coding sequence is TGTGCCAGCAGCCATCAAGGCACTATCCAAGAGACCCAGTACTTC. As protein: CASSHQGTIQETQYF.

The V and J genes are TRBV6-5 and TRBJ1-4; D unclear. V was trimmed by 6 bases and J by 10 bases, leaving 12 bases between them. Germline V CDR1 and CDR2: MNHEY, SVGAGI. The CDR3 has 12 residues. The CDR3 DNA sequence: TGTGCCAGCAGCGCTGGAGTCGGAAAACTGTTTTTT. Amino acids: CASSAGVGKLFF.

The chain carries TRBV20-1 and TRBJ1-2; the D gene is possibly TRBD1 (5 bases). From germline, CDR1 is DFQATT and CDR2 SNEGSKA (reference sequence). Trimming stripped 6 bases from V and 4 bases from J, with 21 bases between. This CDR3 is 15 amino acids long. The CDR3: CSATGGGGLSYGYTF. In DNA, the CDR3 is TGCAGTGCCACGGGGGGTGGGGGGTTAAGCTATGGCTACACCTTC.